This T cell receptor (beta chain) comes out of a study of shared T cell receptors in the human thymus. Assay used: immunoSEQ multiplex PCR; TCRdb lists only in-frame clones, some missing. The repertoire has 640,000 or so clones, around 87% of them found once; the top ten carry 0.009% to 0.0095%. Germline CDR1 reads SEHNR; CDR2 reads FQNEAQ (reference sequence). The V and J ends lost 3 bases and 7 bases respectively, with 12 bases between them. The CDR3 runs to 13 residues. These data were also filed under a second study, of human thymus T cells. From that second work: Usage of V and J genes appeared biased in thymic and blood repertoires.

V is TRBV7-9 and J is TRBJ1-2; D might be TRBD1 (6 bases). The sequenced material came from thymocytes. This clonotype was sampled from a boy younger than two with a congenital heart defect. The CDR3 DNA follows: TGTGCCAGCAGCTTGAGGGGGGGTACTGGCTACACCTTC. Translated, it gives CASSLRGGTGYTF.